This T cell receptor beta chain was observed in a study of identical twins. Overall study findings and caveats: Cord blood beta clonotypes present at high abundance carried fewer insertions; no such pattern appeared in memory repertoires.

Each CDR3 protein is one row after TCRdb ran MiXCR on the 5' RACE reads. This table has about 240,000 distinct CDR3 sequences, under 12% appearing once. Note on this clonotype: As yet, its antigen is unknown. At one end the junction does not follow the germline gene, possibly because of a read error.

The germline V gene has CDR1 DFQATT and CDR2 SNEGSKA (reference sequence). The CDR3 covers 15 residues. Sequencing used memory T cells sorted from blood. The gene calls are TRBV20-1 and TRBJ2-1, with TRBD2 matching 9 bases. This sequence was found in a man aged 50 to 59 in good health. In DNA form, the CDR3 reads TGCAGTGCTAGTGGCGCGGGAGGGTCCTCCAATGAGCAGTTCTTC. Its protein product is CSASGAGGSSNEQFF.